A selection of T cell receptor beta chains follows, all from one sample in a study of shared clonotypes between healthy human individuals. The table came from immunoSEQ multiplex PCR; TCRdb's copy has only in-frame clones and leaves some out. The sample lists 2 million to 2.5 million clones; 90% to 95% were seen once. The sequencing sample was made of naive CD4+ T cells from PBMCs. The receptors here all came from a man aged 18 to 30 in good health. Some clones in this sample may be carry-over from other donors' samples. CDR3s include the opening cysteine and the closing phenylalanine or tryptophan. A D gene is named only where the DNA matches it firmly. Clone size is not always given. Where it is, it says once, few, many or a class for expanded clones.

>.|TRBV27|.|TRBJ1-4
TGTGCCAGCAGCCCCCGAATGAGGACTAATGAAAAACTGTTTTTT
CASSPRMRTNEKLFF
>TRBD1|TRBV28|.|TRBJ2-5
TGTGCCAGCAGTCCAATCTCAAGACAGGGTGAGACCCAGTACTTC
CASSPISRQGETQYF
>TRBD1|TRBV28|.|TRBJ1-1
TGTGCCAGCAGTCCTCAGGGGGGGTCGATGAACACTGAAGCTTTCTTT
CASSPQGGSMNTEAFF
>TRBD1|TRBV19|once|TRBJ1-5
TGTGCCAGTAGTATAGATCTAGGGACAGGGGGCCTGAGAAATCAGCCCCAGCATTTT
CASSIDLGTGGLRNQPQHF
>TRBD2|TRBV9|.|TRBJ2-1
TGTGCCAGCAGCGCCGAACTAGCGGGAGGGCCCAAGCAGTTCTTC
CASSAELAGGPKQFF
>TRBD2|TRBV11-2|.|TRBJ2-7
TGTGCCAGCAGCCGGTCCCCCACTAGCGGGAGGGCCGGAGAGCAGTACTTC
CASSRSPTSGRAGEQYF
>.|TRBV11-1|.|TRBJ1-2
TGTGCCAGCAGCTCCCGGGCCGCGGGGGGTGGCTACACCTTC
CASSSRAAGGGYTF
>.|TRBV7-3|.|TRBJ1-1
TGTGCCAGCAGCTTCGTACTGAACACTGAAGCTTTCTTT
CASSFVLNTEAFF
>TRBD2|TRBV11-2|.|TRBJ2-1
TGTGCCAGCAGCTTAGAAGCACTAGCGGTCTACAATGAGCAGTTCTTC
CASSLEALAVYNEQFF
>.|TRBV27|.|TRBJ2-3
TGTGCCAGCAGTTTACGGCGGATATACACAGATACGCAGTATTTT
CASSLRRIYTDTQYF
>TRBD2|TRBV7-3|.|TRBJ2-1
TGTGCCAGCAGTAGACTAGCGGGAGGGGGCCCCTCCTACAATGAGCAGTTCTTC
CASSRLAGGGPSYNEQFF
>TRBD2|TRBV5-6|.|TRBJ2-1
TGTGCCAGCAGCTTGGTATATGGTGTCGGGGGGTCCCGCGATGAGCAGTTCTTC
CASSLVYGVGGSRDEQFF
>.|TRBV5-4|.|TRBJ1-1
TGTGCCAGCAGCTTGGACAGGGTCACTGAAGCTTTCTTT
CASSLDRVTEAFF
>TRBD1|TRBV5-6|.|TRBJ2-1
TGTGCCAGCAGCTTTTACCCAGGGGGACGTTATGAGCAGTTCTTC
CASSFYPGGRYEQFF
>TRBD1|TRBV7-2|.|TRBJ1-2
TGTGCCAGCAGCCTAGTCAGGTCGGGGACAGGATATGGCTACACCTTC
CASSLVRSGTGYGYTF
>TRBD1|TRBV19|.|TRBJ2-1
TGTGCCAGTAGTACTGGACAGGACTACAATGAGCAGTTCTTC
CASSTGQDYNEQFF
>.|TRBV7-2|once|TRBJ1-3
TGTGCCAGCAGAGTGGGACCTCAGAGGGGAAACACCATATATTTT
CASRVGPQRGNTIYF
>.|TRBV20-1|.|TRBJ2-1
TGCAGTGCTACCCGGTACAATGAGCAGTTCTTC
CSATRYNEQFF
>.|TRBV5-1|.|TRBJ2-7
TGCGCCAGCAGCTCCTACGCGGGGGCCCAAAGTGGTGGCGAGCAGTACTTC
CASSSYAGAQSGGEQYF
>.|TRBV2|.|TRBJ1-1
TGTGCCAGCCACGGACAGCTGAACACTGAAGCTTTCTTT
CASHGQLNTEAFF
>TRBD2|TRBV28|.|TRBJ2-7
TGTGCCAGCAGTATAGCCGGGACTAGCGGGAGGGCCTACGAGCAGTACTTC
CASSIAGTSGRAYEQYF
>.|TRBV11-2|.|TRBJ2-1
TGTGCCAGCAGTTCTACCACTTACTACAATGAGCAGTTCTTC
CASSSTTYYNEQFF
>TRBD1|TRBV7-8|.|TRBJ1-1
TGTGCCAGCAGCTTGGGCCTCTACAGGGGCCTGAACACTGAAGCTTTCTTT
CASSLGLYRGLNTEAFF
>.|TRBV7-2|.|TRBJ2-7
TGTGCCAGCAGCCTTCGGGCCGACTACGAGCAGTACTTC
CASSLRADYEQYF
>TRBD1|TRBV5-1|.|TRBJ2-2
TGCGCCAGCAGATCCAGGGGGTCCGACACCGGGGAGCTGTTTTTT
CASRSRGSDTGELFF
>TRBD1|TRBV6-1|.|TRBJ1-2
TGTGCCAGCATCCCGGGACAGGGGGCCTATGGCTACACCTTC
CASIPGQGAYGYTF
>TRBD1|TRBV7-3|.|TRBJ2-2
TGTGCCAGCAGCCCAGGACAGGGGGCGCGGACCGGGGAGCTGTTTTTT
CASSPGQGARTGELFF
>TRBD2|TRBV4-1|.|TRBJ2-1
TGCGCCAGCAGCCAACCAACTAGCGGATTACCGAATGAGCAGTTCTTC
CASSQPTSGLPNEQFF
>.|TRBV28|.|TRBJ1-1
TGTGCCAGCAGTTTAGGCAGACAAGCTTTCTTT
CASSLGRQAFF
>.|TRBV4-1|.|TRBJ2-3
TGCGCCAGCAGCCAAGATGCCACTTTGACGCAGTATTTT
CASSQDATLTQYF
>TRBD1|TRBV6-1|.|TRBJ1-4
TGTGCCAGCAGTGCCGGGACAGGGGTGGGGACTAATGAAAAACTGTTTTTT
CASSAGTGVGTNEKLFF
>.|TRBV19|.|TRBJ1-2
TGTGCCAGTAGTCCCCAGAAGGCGGGAGGCTACACCTTC
CASSPQKAGGYTF
>TRBD2|TRBV9|.|TRBJ2-5
TGTGCCAGCAGCGGCGGGAGTCCGGTGGAGACCCAGTACTTC
CASSGGSPVETQYF
>TRBD1|TRBV18|.|TRBJ1-1
TGTGCCAGCTCACCTCGAGGGACAGGGGGGAACACTGAAGCTTTCTTT
CASSPRGTGGNTEAFF